This T cell receptor (beta chain) was identified during a study of cytomegalovirus exposure and HLA in healthy donors. Notes on the study in general: A likely sequencing artifact accounted for one observed cluster of highly shared sequence variants.

The PCR had 60 Vbeta and 13 Jbeta primers. The data were produced by immunoSEQ multiplex PCR, yet TCRdb's version contains in-frame clones alone and is incomplete. The sample includes around 97,000 clones, around 9.6% of them seen just once. It was healthy bone marrow donors who served as donors. V was pared by 4 bases and J by 0 bases, with 5 bases of the junction left unmatched. This CDR3 is built from 15 residues. Germline V gives CDR1 SGHDT, CDR2 YYEEEE. Turning to this clone: Its antigen is currently unknown.

The chain is built from TRBV5-6 and TRBJ2-5, with TRBD1 identical over 8 bases. Source material: PBMCs. This TCR was sampled from a man aged 45-65 years in good health and CMV-seropositive. The CDR3 reads CASSRPQGDQETQYF. CDR3 nucleotides: TGTGCCAGCAGCCGCCCACAGGGGGACCAAGAGACCCAGTACTTC.